This T cell receptor (beta chain) appears in the sequencing data of a study of T cell responses to AZD1222 COVID-19 vaccine. V was pared by 2 bases and J by 5 bases, with 10 bases of the junction left unmatched. The germline V gene encodes CDR1 LGHDT and CDR2 YNNKEL (reference sequence). CDR3 length: 17 amino acids. Of note for this clone: Its antigen is unidentified.

Repertoires were generated with immunoSEQ multiplex PCR, while TCRdb's copy carries only in-frame clones and drops some. The top ten clones hold approximately 30% of a sample with 96,000 or so clones, roughly nine tenths of them seen once. Study findings and constraints: Reports indicate that nearly half of spike-specific TCRs are directed at unmutated variant regions. Baseline serostatus was positive in only a handful of AZD1222 recipients. Spike-specific TCRs gained breadth and depth after people received two AZD1222 doses.

The TCR comes from an adult in good health. The sequences come from peripheral blood, collected on day 0 of AZD1222 vaccination. This chain joins TRBV3-1 (or the pseudogene TRBV3-2) and TRBJ2-5; TRBD2 agrees at 11 bases. The DNA of the CDR3 is TGTGCCAGCAGCCAAATCACTAGCGGGAGAGGTTCTGAGACCCAGTACTTC. It codes for CASSQITSGRGSETQYF.